This is a list of T cell receptor beta chains from one sample in a study of blood T cell repertoires in COVID-19. Repertoires were generated with immunoSEQ multiplex PCR, while TCRdb's copy carries only in-frame clones and drops some. The sample holds approximately 280,000 clones, around 90% seen once. What was sequenced was peripheral blood. The receptors come from a man aged 50-60 years with acute or convalescent COVID-19. Both conserved end residues are part of each CDR3. The D gene is left open where the match is weak. Rows give clone size only sometimes, using once, few, many, or a class for an expanded clone.

TRBD1 TRBJ1-5 NA 16 TRBV7-6 TGTGCCAGCAGCGCCATGAGGACAGGGGGCAGGGAGCCCCAGCATTTT CASSAMRTGGREPQHF
NA TRBJ2-1 NA 13 TRBV3-1/TRBV3-2 TGTGCCAGCAGCTCGACACGAGAAGGTGAGCAGTTCTTC CASSSTREGEQFF
TRBD1 TRBJ2-2 NA 15 TRBV19 TGTGCCAGTAGCACTGGGACAGAAGGCACCGGGGAGCTGTTTTTT CASSTGTEGTGELFF
TRBD2 TRBJ2-3 NA 18 TRBV2 TGTGCCAGCAGGCGTACCGGGACTAGCGGGGTACAGACAGATACGCAGTATTTT CASRRTGTSGVQTDTQYF
TRBD1 TRBJ1-1 NA 13 TRBV18 TGTGCCAGCTCACCAAGGCAGGGGGATGAAGCTTTCTTT CASSPRQGDEAFF
TRBD2 TRBJ2-3 few 17 TRBV7-2 TGTGCCAGCAGCTTAGCGTCCCTAGCGGGGCTCGGAGATACGCAGTATTTT CASSLASLAGLGDTQYF
NA TRBJ2-5 NA 13 TRBV19 TGTGCCAGTAGTAGCGGGTCTTTGGAGACCCAGTACTTC CASSSGSLETQYF
TRBD2 TRBJ2-2 NA 12 TRBV6-5 TGTGCCAGCCAACTAGCGGCCGGGGAGCTGTTTTTT CASQLAAGELFF
NA TRBJ2-7 NA 15 TRBV6-1 TGTGCCAGCAGTGAACAGGGCCCCACCCTTTGGGAGCAGTACTTC CASSEQGPTLWEQYF
NA TRBJ1-1 once 13 TRBV7-9 TGTGCCAGCAGCCCTAGTGGGAGCATTGAAGCTTTCTTT CASSPSGSIEAFF
TRBD1 TRBJ1-1 NA 15 TRBV5-5 TGTGCCAGCAGCTCGGACAGGGGCTGGGGGACTGAAGCTTTCTTT CASSSDRGWGTEAFF
NA TRBJ2-1 NA 18 TRBV24-1 TGTGCCACCAGTGGCCCCGGTGGGTCGGGGGGCTTGCGCAATGAGCAGTTCTTC CATSGPGGSGGLRNEQFF
NA TRBJ2-2 once 13 TRBV5-1 TGCGCCAGCAGCTGGCGGATTGAAGGGGAGCTGTTTTTT CASSWRIEGELFF
TRBD1 TRBJ1-1 NA 14 TRBV30 TGTGCCTGGACCCAGGGACAGATGAACACTGAAGCTTTCTTT CAWTQGQMNTEAFF
NA TRBJ2-1 NA 11 TRBV5-1 TGCGCCAGCAGCTTCCACAGTGAGCAGTTCTTC CASSFHSEQFF
NA TRBJ1-1 NA 15 TRBV14 TGTGCCAGCAGCCAACCCCCGGTTCTGAACACTGAAGCTTTCTTT CASSQPPVLNTEAFF
NA TRBJ2-7 few 16 TRBV29-1 TGCAGCGTTGAGGGAATGGGTGACACTAGTTCCTACGAGCAGTACTTC CSVEGMGDTSSYEQYF
TRBD1 TRBJ2-2 NA 14 TRBV19 TGTGCCAGCGGCACAGGGGCCAACACCGGGGAGCTGTTTTTT CASGTGANTGELFF
NA TRBJ2-5 once 12 TRBV7-8 TGTGCCAGCAGCTTAGTTTATGAGACCCAGTACTTC CASSLVYETQYF
NA TRBJ1-1 few 14 TRBV5-1 TGCGCCAGCAGCTTGGGTAGGGGTGGAACTGAAGCTTTCTTT CASSLGRGGTEAFF
TRBD2 TRBJ2-1 once 16 TRBV5-1 TGCGCCAGCAGCTACCCCTTAGCGGGGGGGCTAGATGAGCAGTTCTTC CASSYPLAGGLDEQFF
NA TRBJ2-2 NA 11 TRBV10-3 TGTGCCATCAGTGGGAGCGGGGAGCTGTTTTTT CAISGSGELFF
NA TRBJ1-2 NA 16 TRBV7-9 TGTGCCAGCAGCTCGTCGGGGGGCAGCCAAAACTATGGCTACACCTTC CASSSSGGSQNYGYTF
NA TRBJ1-1 NA 16 TRBV30 TGTGCCTGGAGTGTCCCCCCCCAGGGAAGCATGACTGAAGCTTTCTTT CAWSVPPQGSMTEAFF
TRBD1 TRBJ1-1 NA 15 TRBV14 TGTGCCAGCAGCCCGCCCACTGGCAGGGGGACTGAAGCTTTCTTT CASSPPTGRGTEAFF
NA TRBJ1-2 NA 11 TRBV29-1 TGCAGCGTTGGGGCCTCCTATGGCTACACCTTC CSVGASYGYTF
NA TRBJ1-5 NA 14 TRBV5-1 TGCGCCAGCAGCCCGGGTGGGGCTGGCCAGCCCCAGCATTTT CASSPGGAGQPQHF
NA TRBJ1-6 NA 18 TRBV5-1 TGCGCCAGCAGCTTAAACCCAGGGGAGCGGACCTATAATTCACCCCTCCACTTT CASSLNPGERTYNSPLHF
TRBD1 TRBJ1-1 NA 16 TRBV4-1 TGCGCCAGCAGCCAATTTGGGACAGGTATGAACACTGAAGCTTTCTTT CASSQFGTGMNTEAFF
NA TRBJ2-2 NA 15 TRBV5-1 TGCGCCAGCAGCCTGGCCGGGGTCGGCACCGGGGAGCTGTTTTTT CASSLAGVGTGELFF
NA TRBJ1-2 NA 12 TRBV30 TGTGCCTGGAGTGGACTGAACTATGGCTACACCTTC CAWSGLNYGYTF
NA TRBJ2-3 NA 14 TRBV5-1 TGCGCCAGCAGCCCCGGAGGGGACACAGATACGCAGTATTTT CASSPGGDTDTQYF
TRBD2 TRBJ2-7 NA 14 TRBV10-3 TGTGCCATCAGTGATGGGGGGGGTTCCTACGAGCAGTACTTC CAISDGGGSYEQYF
TRBD1 TRBJ2-6 NA 17 TRBV19 TGTGCCAGTAGTTGGTGGGACAGAGGATCTGGGGCCAACGTCCTGACTTTC CASSWWDRGSGANVLTF
NA TRBJ1-3 NA 13 TRBV7-9 TGTGCCAGCAACACCCCCACCGGGAACACCATATATTTT CASNTPTGNTIYF
NA TRBJ2-7 NA 11 TRBV11-1 TGTGCCAGCAGTCGGAGCTACGAGCAGTACTTC CASSRSYEQYF
TRBD2 TRBJ2-3 NA 15 TRBV5-1 TGCGCCCGCGGGGGGCGGGGGGCAGTTCCAGATACGCAGTATTTT CARGGRGAVPDTQYF
NA TRBJ1-4 NA 12 TRBV7-9 TGTGCCAGCAGCCCCCTTAATGAAAAACTGTTTTTT CASSPLNEKLFF
NA TRBJ1-6 NA 14 TRBV11-2 TGTGCCAGCAGCTCTGAACACAGTTATTCACCCCTCCACTTT CASSSEHSYSPLHF
TRBD2 TRBJ2-7 NA 16 TRBV10-3 TGTGCCACATCTTCCGGGACTAGCGGGGGGGCCTACGAGCAGTACTTC CATSSGTSGGAYEQYF
NA TRBJ1-1 NA 14 TRBV7-9 TGTGCCAGCAGCTTAGCGAGCTTGGGCTCGGGGGCTTTCTTT CASSLASLGSGAFF
NA TRBJ1-5 NA 16 TRBV4-2 TGTGCCAGCAGCCCCAAGGGGAAGTCAGGCGAACAGCCCCAGCATTTT CASSPKGKSGEQPQHF
TRBD1 TRBJ1-2 NA 17 TRBV10-3 TGTGCCATCAGGCCTTCCCTATTGAAGACAGGGCTTTATGGCTACACCTTC CAIRPSLLKTGLYGYTF
TRBD1 TRBJ1-1 few 14 TRBV5-1 TGCGCCAGCAGCTTGACGACAGGGCGCACTGAAGCTTTCTTT CASSLTTGRTEAFF
TRBD1 TRBJ1-6 NA 19 TRBV10-1 TGCGCCAGCAGTGCCGTGACAAGGGCAGGGGGGACCTATAATTCACCCCTCCACTTT CASSAVTRAGGTYNSPLHF
NA TRBJ2-1 NA 12 TRBV7-9 TGTGCCAGCAGCTTAGTGCGACAGGAGAAGTTCTTC CASSLVRQEKFF
NA TRBJ2-5 once 14 TRBV9 TGTGCCAGCAGCGTAGTTCCAGAACAAGAGACCCAGTACTTC CASSVVPEQETQYF
TRBD1 TRBJ1-4 NA 16 TRBV6-6 TGTGCCAGCAGTAAAACCGGGACAGGGGAAAATGAAAAACTGTTTTTT CASSKTGTGENEKLFF
TRBD1 TRBJ1-1 NA 13 TRBV7-3 TGTGCCAGCAGCGCACAGGGGGGAACTGAAGCTTTCTTT CASSAQGGTEAFF
NA TRBJ2-3 NA 15 TRBV9 TGTGCCAGCAGCGTAGGCGGAGATAGCACAGATACGCAGTATTTT CASSVGGDSTDTQYF
NA TRBJ1-5 once 16 TRBV5-3 TGTGCCAGAAGTAAGAATACAGAGAATAGCAATCAGCCCCAGCATTTT CARSKNTENSNQPQHF
TRBD1 TRBJ1-1 few 15 TRBV7-9 TGTGCCAGCAGCTTAGAGGGGACAGGGAACACTGAAGCTTTCTTT CASSLEGTGNTEAFF